This TCR beta chain was captured in a study of OX40 agonist ivuxolimab in advanced cancers. Study-level background: Patients with prior anti-PD-1, anti-PD-L1 or anti-CTLA-4 therapy were eligible; 35% to 45% had some. Points from the study as a whole: Averaged across samples, CD8+ T cells carried more expanded clones than CD4+ did. CD4+ and CD8+ blood T cells expanded clonally by week 6 at 0.1 to 3.0 mg/kg.

This clone has just one count. The antigen remains undetermined. Measured with immunoSEQ multiplex PCR; TCRdb has only the in-frame clones, and not every one. The sample lists over 13,000 clones; just over 70% were seen once. The germline V gene has CDR1 MGHDK and CDR2 SYGVNS. Unmatched junction bases numbered 4, after V lost 1 base and J lost 4 bases. This CDR3 is 15 amino acids long. Sequencing was performed on CD4+ or CD8+ T cells sorted from blood, taken in a trial of the OX40 agonist ivuxolimab. The chain links TRBV25-1 to TRBJ2-7; 10 bases are a match to TRBD1. This sequence originates from an adult with an advanced solid tumor such as melanoma, head and neck, liver or kidney cancer. The CDR3: CASSELGDRGYEQYF. Here the CDR3 DNA reads TGTGCCAGCAGTGAATTGGGGGACAGGGGATACGAGCAGTACTTC.